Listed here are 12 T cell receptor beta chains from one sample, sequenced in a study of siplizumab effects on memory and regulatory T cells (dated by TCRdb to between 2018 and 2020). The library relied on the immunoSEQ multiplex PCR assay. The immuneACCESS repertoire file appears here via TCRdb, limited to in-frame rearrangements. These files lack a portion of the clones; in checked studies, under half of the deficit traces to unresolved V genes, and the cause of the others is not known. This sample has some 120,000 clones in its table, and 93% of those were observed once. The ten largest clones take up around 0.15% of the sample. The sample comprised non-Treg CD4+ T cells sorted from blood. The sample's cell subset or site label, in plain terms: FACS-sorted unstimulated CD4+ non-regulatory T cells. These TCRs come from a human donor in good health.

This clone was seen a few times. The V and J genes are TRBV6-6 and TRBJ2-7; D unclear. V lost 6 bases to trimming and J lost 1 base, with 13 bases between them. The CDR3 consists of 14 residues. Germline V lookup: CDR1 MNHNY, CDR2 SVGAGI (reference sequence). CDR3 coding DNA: TGTGCCAGCAGCCCTCGGGCCAGTTCCTACGAGCAGTACTTC. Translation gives CASSPRASSYEQYF.

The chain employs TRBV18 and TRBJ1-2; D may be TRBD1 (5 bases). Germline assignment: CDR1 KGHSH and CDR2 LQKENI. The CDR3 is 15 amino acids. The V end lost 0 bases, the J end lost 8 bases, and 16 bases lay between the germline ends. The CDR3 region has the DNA TGTGCCAGCTCACCACCGGCAGGGTCGGCTCTGGGCTACACCTTC. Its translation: CASSPPAGSALGYTF. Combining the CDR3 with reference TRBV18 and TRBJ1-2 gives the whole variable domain NAGVMQNPRHLVRRRGQEARLRCSPMKGHSHVYWYRQLPEEGLKFMVYLQKENIIDESGMPKERFSAEFPKEGPSILRIQQVVRGDSAAYFCASSPPAGSALGYTFGSGTRLTVV.

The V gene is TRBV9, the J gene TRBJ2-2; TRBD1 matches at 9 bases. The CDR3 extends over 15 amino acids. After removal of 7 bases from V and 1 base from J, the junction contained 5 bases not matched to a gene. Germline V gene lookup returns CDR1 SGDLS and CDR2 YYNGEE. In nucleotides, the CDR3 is TGTGCCAGCCGTCGGACAGGGGTGAACACCGGGGAGCTGTTTTTT. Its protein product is CASRRTGVNTGELFF.

CDR3 loop: CASSENNYEQYF. Here the CDR3 DNA reads TGTGCCAGCAGCGAGAACAACTACGAGCAGTACTTC. V and J are TRBV6-6 and TRBJ2-7; D unclear. Trimming removed 6 bases from V and 3 bases from J, with 9 bases in between. CDR1 is MNHNY, CDR2 SVGAGI, per germline (reference sequence). The CDR3 runs 12 residues.

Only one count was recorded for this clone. CDR3 bases: TGTGCCAGCAGCAAAGACTGGGGGACTTCCGGCCCGGATACGCAGTATTTT. It specifies CASSKDWGTSGPDTQYF. V is TRBV21-1 and J is TRBJ2-3; no DNA check was done on the table's D call, TRBD2. TRBV21-1 is recorded as a pseudogene. The CDR3 extends over 17 amino acids.

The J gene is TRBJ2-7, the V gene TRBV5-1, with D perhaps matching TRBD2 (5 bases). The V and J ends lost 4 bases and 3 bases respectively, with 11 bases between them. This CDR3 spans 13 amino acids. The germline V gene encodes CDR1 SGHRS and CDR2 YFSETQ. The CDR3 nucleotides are TGCGCCAGCAGCGCCGGACTGTTCTACGAGCAGTACTTC. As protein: CASSAGLFYEQYF.

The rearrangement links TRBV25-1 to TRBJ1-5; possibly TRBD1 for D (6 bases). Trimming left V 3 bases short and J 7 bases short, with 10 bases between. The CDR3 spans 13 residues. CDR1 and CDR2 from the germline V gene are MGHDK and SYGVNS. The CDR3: CASSEGANQPQHF. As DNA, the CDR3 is TGTGCCAGCAGTGAGGGGGCCAACCAGCCCCAGCATTTT.

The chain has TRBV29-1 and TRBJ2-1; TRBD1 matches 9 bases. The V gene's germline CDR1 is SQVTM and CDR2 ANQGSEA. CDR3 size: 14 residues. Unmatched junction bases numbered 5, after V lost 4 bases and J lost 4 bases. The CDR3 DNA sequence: TGCAGCGTTGGGGACAGGGCTACATACAATGAGCAGTTCTTC. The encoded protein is CSVGDRATYNEQFF.

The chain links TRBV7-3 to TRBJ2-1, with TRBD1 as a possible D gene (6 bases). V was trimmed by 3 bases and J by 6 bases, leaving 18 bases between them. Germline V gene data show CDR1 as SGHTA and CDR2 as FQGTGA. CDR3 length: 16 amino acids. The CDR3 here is CASSFSGALNTNEQFF. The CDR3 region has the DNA TGTGCCAGCAGCTTCTCAGGGGCACTCAATACCAATGAGCAGTTCTTC.

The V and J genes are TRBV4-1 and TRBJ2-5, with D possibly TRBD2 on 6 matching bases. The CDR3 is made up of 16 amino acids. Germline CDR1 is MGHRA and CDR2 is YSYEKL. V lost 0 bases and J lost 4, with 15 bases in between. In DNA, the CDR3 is TGCGCCAGCAGCCAAGATACGCGGGGATTAGGAGAGACCCAGTACTTC. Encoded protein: CASSQDTRGLGETQYF.

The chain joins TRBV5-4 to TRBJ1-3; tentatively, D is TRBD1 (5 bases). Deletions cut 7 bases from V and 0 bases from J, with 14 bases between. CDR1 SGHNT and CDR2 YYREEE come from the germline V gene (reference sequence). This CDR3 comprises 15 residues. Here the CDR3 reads CASGPRDGSGNTIYF. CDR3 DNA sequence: TGTGCCAGCGGGCCTCGGGACGGCTCTGGAAACACCATATATTTT.

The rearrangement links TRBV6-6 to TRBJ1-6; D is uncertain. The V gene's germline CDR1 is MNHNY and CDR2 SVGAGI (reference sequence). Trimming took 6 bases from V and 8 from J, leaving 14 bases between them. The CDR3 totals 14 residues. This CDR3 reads CASRIEAGYSPLHF. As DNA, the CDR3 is TGTGCCAGCAGGATAGAGGCCGGGTATTCACCCCTCCACTTT.